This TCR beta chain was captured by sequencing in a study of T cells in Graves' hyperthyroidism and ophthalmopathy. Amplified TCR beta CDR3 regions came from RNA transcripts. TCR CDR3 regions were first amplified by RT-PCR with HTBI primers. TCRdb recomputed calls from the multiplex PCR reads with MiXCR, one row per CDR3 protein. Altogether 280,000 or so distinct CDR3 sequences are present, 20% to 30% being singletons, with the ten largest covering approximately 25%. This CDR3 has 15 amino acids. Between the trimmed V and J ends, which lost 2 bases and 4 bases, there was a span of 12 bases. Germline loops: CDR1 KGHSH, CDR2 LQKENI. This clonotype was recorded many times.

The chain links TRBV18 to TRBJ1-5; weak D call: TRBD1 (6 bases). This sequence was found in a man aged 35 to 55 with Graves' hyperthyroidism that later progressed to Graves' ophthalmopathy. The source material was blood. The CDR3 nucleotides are TGTGCCAGCTCACCAGGTCGACAGGAAAATCAGCCCCAGCATTTT. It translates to CASSPGRQENQPQHF.